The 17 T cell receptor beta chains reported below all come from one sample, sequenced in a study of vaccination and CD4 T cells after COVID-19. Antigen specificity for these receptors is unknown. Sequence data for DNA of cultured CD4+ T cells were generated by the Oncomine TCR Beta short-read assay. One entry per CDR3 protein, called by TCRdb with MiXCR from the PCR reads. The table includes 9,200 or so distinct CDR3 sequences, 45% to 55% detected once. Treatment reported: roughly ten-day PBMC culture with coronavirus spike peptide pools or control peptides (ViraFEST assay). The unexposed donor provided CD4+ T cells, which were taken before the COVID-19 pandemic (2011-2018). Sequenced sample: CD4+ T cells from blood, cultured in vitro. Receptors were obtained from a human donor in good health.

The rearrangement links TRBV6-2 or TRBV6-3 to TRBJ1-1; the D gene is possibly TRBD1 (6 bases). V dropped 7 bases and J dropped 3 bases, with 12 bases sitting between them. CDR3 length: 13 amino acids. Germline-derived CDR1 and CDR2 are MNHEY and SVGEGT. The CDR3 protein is CASILTGYTEAFF. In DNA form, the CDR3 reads TGTGCCAGCATTTTGACAGGTTACACTGAAGCTTTCTTT.

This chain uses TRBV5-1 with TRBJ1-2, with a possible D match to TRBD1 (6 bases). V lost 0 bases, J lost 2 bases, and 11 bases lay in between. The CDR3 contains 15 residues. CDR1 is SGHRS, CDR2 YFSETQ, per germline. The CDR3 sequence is CASSLVPGANYGYTF. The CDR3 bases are TGCGCCAGCAGCTTGGTTCCGGGGGCGAACTATGGCTACACCTTC. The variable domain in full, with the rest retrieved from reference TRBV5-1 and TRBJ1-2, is KAGVTQTPRYLIKTRGQQVTLSCSPISGHRSVSWYQQTPGQGLQFLFEYFSETQRNKGNFPGRFSGRQFSNSRSEMNVSTLELGDSALYLCASSLVPGANYGYTFGSGTRLTVV.

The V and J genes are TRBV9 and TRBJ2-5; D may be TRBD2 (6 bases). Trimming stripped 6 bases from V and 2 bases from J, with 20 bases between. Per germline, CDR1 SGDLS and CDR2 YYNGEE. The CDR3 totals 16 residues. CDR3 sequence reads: CASTVGPGRGQETQYF. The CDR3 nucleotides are TGTGCCAGCACCGTTGGTCCGGGGCGGGGACAAGAGACCCAGTACTTC.

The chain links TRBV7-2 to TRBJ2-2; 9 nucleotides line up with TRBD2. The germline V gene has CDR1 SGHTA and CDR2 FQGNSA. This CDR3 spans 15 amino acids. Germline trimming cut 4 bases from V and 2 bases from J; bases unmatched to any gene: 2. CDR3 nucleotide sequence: TGTGCCAGCAGCTCCGGGACTAGCAACACCGGGGAGCTGTTTTTT. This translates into CASSSGTSNTGELFF. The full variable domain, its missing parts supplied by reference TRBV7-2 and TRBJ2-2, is GAGVSQSPSNKVTEKGKDVELRCDPISGHTALYWYRQSLGQGLEFLIYFQGNSAPDKSGLPSDRFSAERTGGSVSTLTIQRTQQEDSAVYLCASSSGTSNTGELFFGEGSRLTVL.

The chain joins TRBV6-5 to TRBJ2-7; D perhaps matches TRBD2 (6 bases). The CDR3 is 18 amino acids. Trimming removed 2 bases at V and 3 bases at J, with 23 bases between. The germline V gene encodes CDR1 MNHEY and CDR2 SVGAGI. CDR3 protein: CASSYQSPRGLNDYEQYF. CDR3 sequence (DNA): TGTGCCAGCAGTTACCAGAGCCCCCGGGGACTCAATGACTACGAGCAGTACTTC.

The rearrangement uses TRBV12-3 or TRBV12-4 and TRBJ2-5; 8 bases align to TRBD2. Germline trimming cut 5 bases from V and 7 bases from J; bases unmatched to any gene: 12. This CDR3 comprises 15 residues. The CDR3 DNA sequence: TGTGCCAGCAGTCCTGGCGCTAGCGGGCCTTGGACCCAGTACTTC. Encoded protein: CASSPGASGPWTQYF.

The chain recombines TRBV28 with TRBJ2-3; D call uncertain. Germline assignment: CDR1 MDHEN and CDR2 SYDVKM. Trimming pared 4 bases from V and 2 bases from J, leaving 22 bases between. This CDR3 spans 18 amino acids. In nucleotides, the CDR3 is TGTGCCAGCAGTTCCGACAACCAAAGGTGGGGATTCACAGATACGCAGTATTTT. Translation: CASSSDNQRWGFTDTQYF.

CDR3 amino acids: CSARQTGVVLSGYTF. The CDR3 nucleotides are TGCAGTGCTCGGCAAACAGGAGTGGTGCTAAGTGGCTACACCTTC. The gene calls are TRBV20-1 and TRBJ1-2; TRBD1 is a possible D gene (5 bases). Germline CDR1 DFQATT, CDR2 SNEGSKA (reference sequence). The CDR3 length is 15 residues. Trimming removed 5 bases from V and 7 bases from J, with 23 bases in between.

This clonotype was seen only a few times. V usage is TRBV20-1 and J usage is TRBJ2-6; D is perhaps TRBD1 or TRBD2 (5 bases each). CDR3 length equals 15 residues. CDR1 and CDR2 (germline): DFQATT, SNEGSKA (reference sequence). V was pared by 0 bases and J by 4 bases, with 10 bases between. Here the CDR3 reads CSARERGSGANVLTF. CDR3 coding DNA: TGCAGTGCTAGAGAACGGGGCTCCGGGGCCAACGTCCTGACTTTC.

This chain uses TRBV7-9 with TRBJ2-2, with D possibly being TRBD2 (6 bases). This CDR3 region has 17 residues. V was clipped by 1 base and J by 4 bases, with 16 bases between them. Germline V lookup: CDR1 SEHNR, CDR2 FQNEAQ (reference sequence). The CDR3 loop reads CASSLERLGGSTGELFF. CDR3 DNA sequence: TGTGCCAGCAGCTTAGAGAGACTGGGAGGTTCCACCGGGGAGCTGTTTTTT.

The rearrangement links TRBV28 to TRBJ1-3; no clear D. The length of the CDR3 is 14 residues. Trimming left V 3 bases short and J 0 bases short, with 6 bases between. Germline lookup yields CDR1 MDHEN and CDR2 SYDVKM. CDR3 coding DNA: TGTGCCAGCAGTTTTTACCCCTCTGGAAACACCATATATTTT. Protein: CASSFYPSGNTIYF.

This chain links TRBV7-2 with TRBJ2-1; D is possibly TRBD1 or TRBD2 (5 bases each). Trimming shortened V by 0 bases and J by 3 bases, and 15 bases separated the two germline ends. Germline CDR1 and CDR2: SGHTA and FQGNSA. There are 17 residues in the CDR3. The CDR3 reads CASSLAAWGRFYNEQFF. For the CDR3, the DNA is TGTGCCAGCAGCTTAGCGGCTTGGGGGAGATTCTACAATGAGCAGTTCTTC.

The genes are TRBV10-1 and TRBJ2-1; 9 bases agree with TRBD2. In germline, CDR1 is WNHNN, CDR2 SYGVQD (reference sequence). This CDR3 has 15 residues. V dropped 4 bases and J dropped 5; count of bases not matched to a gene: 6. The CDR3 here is CASSVRGRAHNEQFF. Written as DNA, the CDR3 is TGCGCCAGCAGTGTTCGCGGGAGGGCCCACAATGAGCAGTTCTTC.

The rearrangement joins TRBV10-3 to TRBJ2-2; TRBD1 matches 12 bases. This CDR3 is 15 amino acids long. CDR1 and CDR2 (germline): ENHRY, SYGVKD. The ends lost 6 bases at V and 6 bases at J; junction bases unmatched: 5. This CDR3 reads CAIRRGQGAAGELFF. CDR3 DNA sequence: TGTGCCATCAGGAGGGGACAGGGGGCGGCCGGGGAGCTGTTTTTT.

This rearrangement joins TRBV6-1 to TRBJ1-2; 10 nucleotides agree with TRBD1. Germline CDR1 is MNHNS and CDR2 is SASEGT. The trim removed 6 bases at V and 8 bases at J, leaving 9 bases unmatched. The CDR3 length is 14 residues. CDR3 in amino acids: CASSATGTGAGYTF. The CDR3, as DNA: TGTGCCAGCAGCGCCACCGGGACAGGGGCCGGCTACACCTTC.

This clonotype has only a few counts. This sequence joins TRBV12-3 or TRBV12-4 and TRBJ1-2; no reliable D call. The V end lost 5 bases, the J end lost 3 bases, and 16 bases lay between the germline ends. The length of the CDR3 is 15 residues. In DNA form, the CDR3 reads TGTGCCAGCAGTCCGTCTATGGGGTCGTACTATGGCTACACCTTC. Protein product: CASSPSMGSYYGYTF.

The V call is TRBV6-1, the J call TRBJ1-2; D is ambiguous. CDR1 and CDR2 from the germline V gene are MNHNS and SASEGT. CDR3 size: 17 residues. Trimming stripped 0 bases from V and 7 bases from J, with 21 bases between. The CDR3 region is CASSEAGAGGSFSGYTF. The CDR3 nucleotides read TGTGCCAGCAGTGAAGCGGGTGCGGGAGGGTCTTTTTCTGGCTACACCTTC.